One TCR beta chain is described in this entry. V trimming: 1 base; J trimming: 4 bases; junction bases outside the gene matches: 3. The CDR3 has 15 amino acids. The germline CDR1 and CDR2 sequences are SNHLY and FYNNEI. The entry originates in a study of blood T cell repertoires in COVID-19. Background on the study: Sites across the United States, Italy and Spain contributed samples from acute and convalescent COVID-19. In each case, the material was cDNA or gDNA derived from T cells, B-cell-depleted T cells, or PBMCs.

Source study methods: For nucleated cells, counts were estimated from reference gene primer amplification. Profiled with immunoSEQ multiplex PCR; TCRdb holds only in-frame clones, not every one. V and J calls and clone size follow that table, whereas D and trimming were derived from the DNA. The repertoire has more than 150,000 clones, around 80% of them found once; the top ten carry 2.9%. The V gene is TRBV2, the J gene TRBJ2-1; 8 positions match TRBD1. This clonotype was obtained from a woman aged 55-75 years with acute or convalescent COVID-19. Sequencing was performed on peripheral blood. The CDR3, as DNA: TGTGCCAGCAGTGAAGGCCGACAGGGGTACAATGAGCAGTTCTTC. This gives the protein CASSEGRQGYNEQFF.